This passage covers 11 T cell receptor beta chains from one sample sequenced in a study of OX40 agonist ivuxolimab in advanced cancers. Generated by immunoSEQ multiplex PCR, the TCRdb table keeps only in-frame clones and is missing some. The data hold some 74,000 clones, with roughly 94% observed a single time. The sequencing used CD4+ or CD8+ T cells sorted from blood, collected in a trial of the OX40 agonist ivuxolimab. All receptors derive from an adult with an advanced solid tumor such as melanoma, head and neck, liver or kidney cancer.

The CDR3 DNA is TGTGCCAGCAGTCCAATGGGACTAGCGGGAGGGAAGGAGACCCAGTACTTC. This gives the protein CASSPMGLAGGKETQYF. The chain recombines TRBV2 with TRBJ2-5; TRBD2 aligns across 16 bases. CDR1 is SNHLY and CDR2 is FYNNEI in the germline V gene. The CDR3 runs 17 residues. The ends lost 5 bases at V and 5 bases at J; junction bases unmatched: 8.

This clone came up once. CDR3 DNA: TGTGCCAGTAGAGAGGGACAAAGCTGGGGAGGAGAAAAACTGTTTTTT. It is translated as CASREGQSWGGEKLFF. V gene TRBV19 combines with J gene TRBJ1-4; TRBD1 is a possible D gene (6 bases). The CDR3 covers 16 residues. The V end was cut by 6 bases, the J end by 8 bases, with 22 bases between. Germline CDR1 is LNHDA and CDR2 is SQIVND (reference sequence).

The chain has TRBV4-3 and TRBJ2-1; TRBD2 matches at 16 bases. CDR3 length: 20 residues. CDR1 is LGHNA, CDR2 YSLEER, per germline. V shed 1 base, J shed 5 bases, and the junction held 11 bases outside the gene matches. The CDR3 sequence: CASSQVSGLAGGGRHNEQFF. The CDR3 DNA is TGCGCCAGCAGCCAAGTTTCGGGACTAGCGGGAGGGGGGCGACACAATGAGCAGTTCTTC.

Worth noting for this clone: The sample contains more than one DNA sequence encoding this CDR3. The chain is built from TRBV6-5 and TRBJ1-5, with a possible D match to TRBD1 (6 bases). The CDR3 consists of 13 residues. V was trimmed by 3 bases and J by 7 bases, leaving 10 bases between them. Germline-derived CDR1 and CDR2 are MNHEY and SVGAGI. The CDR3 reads CASSYGGRQPQHF. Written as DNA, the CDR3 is TGTGCCAGCAGTTATGGGGGGCGGCAGCCCCAGCATTTT.

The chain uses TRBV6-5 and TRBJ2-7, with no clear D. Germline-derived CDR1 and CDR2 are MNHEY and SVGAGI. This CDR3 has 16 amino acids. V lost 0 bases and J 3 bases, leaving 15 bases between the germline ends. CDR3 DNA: TGTGCCAGCAGTTACTCGAAAGCCCACTCGAGCTACGAGCAGTACTTC. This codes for CASSYSKAHSSYEQYF.

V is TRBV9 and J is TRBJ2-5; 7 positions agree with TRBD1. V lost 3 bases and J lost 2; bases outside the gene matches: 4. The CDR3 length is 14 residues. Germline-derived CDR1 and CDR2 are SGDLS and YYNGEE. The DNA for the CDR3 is TGTGCCAGCAGCGCCTGGGACAGTCAAGAGACCCAGTACTTC. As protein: CASSAWDSQETQYF. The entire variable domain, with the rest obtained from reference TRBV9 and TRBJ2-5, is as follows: DSGVTQTPKHLITATGQRVTLRCSPRSGDLSVYWYQQSLDQGLQFLIQYYNGEERAKGNILERFSAQQFPDLHSELNLSSLELGDSALYFCASSAWDSQETQYFGPGTRLLVL.

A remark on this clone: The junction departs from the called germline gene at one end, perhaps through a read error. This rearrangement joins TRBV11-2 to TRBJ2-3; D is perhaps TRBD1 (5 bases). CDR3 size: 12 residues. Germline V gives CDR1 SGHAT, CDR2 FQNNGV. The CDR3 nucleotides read TGTGCCAGCAGCCCCTTGACAGAAACGCAGTATTTT. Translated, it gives CASSPLTETQYF.

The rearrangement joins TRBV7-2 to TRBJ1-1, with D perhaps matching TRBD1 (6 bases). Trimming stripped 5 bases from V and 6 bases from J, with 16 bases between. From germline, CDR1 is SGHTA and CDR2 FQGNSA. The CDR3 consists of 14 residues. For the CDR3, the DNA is TGTGCCAGCAGCCTCACAGGGATGACACCTGAAGCTTTCTTT. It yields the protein CASSLTGMTPEAFF.

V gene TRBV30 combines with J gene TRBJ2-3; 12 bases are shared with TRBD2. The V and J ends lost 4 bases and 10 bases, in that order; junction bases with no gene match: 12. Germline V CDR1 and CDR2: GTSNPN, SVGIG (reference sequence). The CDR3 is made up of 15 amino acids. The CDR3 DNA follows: TGTGCCTGGACCCTAGCGGGGGGGCCGGGGGATCCGCAGTATTTT. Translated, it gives CAWTLAGGPGDPQYF.

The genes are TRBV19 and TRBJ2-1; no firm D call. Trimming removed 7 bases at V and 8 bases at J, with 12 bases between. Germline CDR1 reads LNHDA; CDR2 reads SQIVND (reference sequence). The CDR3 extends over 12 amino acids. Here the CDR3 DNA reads TGTGCCAGTAACCTCGCCCCCGATGAGCAGTTCTTC. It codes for CASNLAPDEQFF. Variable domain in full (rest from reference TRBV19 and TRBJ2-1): DGGITQSPKYLFRKEGQNVTLSCEQNLNHDAMYWYRQDPGQGLRLIYYSQIVNDFQKGDIAEGYSVSREKKESFPLTVTSAQKNPTAFYLCASNLAPDEQFFGPGTRLTVL.

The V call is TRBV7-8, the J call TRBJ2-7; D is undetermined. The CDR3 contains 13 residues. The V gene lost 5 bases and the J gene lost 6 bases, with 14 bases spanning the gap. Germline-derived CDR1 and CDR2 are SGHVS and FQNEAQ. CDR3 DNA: TGTGCCAGCAGCCCACACGAGTTCGGCGAGCAGTACTTC. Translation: CASSPHEFGEQYF. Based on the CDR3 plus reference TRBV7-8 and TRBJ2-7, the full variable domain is GAGVSQSPRYKVAKRGQDVALRCDPISGHVSLFWYQQALGQGPEFLTYFQNEAQLDKSGLPSDRFFAERPEGSVSTLKIQRTQQEDSAVYLCASSPHEFGEQYFGPGTRLTVT.